This T cell receptor beta chain was identified during a study of shared clonotypes between healthy human individuals (dated by TCRdb to 2019 to 2021). With regard to the full study: The cohort comprised two women and a few men aged 18 to 49 years. Per donor, three plates each were used for CD4 naive and CD4 memory, two for CD8 naive, and one for CD8 memory. The study deeply sequenced blood TCR repertoires of about 5 healthy adults to estimate repertoire size and the extent of clonotype sharing between individuals. To increase sequencing depth and limit assay-specific biases, TCR repertoire library preparation and sequencing were carried out by different laboratories using diverse techniques. Leukapheresis yielded between about 0.85 and 10 billion PBMCs per donor. What the authors observed across the whole study: Naive subsets generally had larger estimated clonotype richness than memory subsets. Across a handful of donors, about 5.2% of naive CD4, roughly 3.5% of naive CD8, roughly 2.3% of memory CD4, and under 0.45% of memory CD8 clonotypes were shared. Based on pairwise subsampling, the degree of clonotype sharing among donors was expected to be affected by sequencing depth. Sampling was restricted to blood, and TCR repertoires in tissue are likely to differ from TCR repertoires in blood. Because the study included only a small number of donors, the genetic and exposure-history diversity represented was limited. Higher generation probabilities were observed for clonotypes shared by all four sorted-subset donors than for non-shared clonotypes. Rarefaction of sorted-subset datasets indicated incomplete sequencing despite the large sequencing depth.

As concerns this clone: It has no known antigen specificity. The sample holds no much larger clone one base away, and base qualities are not on file.

Inclusive of the bounding cysteine and phenylalanine, the CDR3 is 17 residues long. The only DNA kept is the CDR3, 51 bases in frame from the first base. The germline V gene encodes CDR1 SGHAT and CDR2 FQNNGV. V lost 5 bases and J lost 2 bases; the stretch between them is 20 bases long. Donors were healthy HIV-negative adults with no recently reported acute infections or vaccinations. Every donor was a Caucasian adult living in Nashville, Tennessee, USA. CD4+ T cells were enriched by magnetic negative selection, after which naive cells were positively selected on CD45RA and the negative fraction was taken as the memory subset. Blood was collected by leukapheresis, and PBMCs were isolated by Ficoll-Histopaque density gradient centrifugation and then cryopreserved in liquid nitrogen vapor phase. Analytical flow cytometry was used to check the purity and quantity of every magnetically sorted T cell population. Genomic DNA was isolated from every sorted fraction and measured by UV absorbance on a Nanodrop 2000c.

Using the deep immunoSEQ assay, multiplex PCR amplified TCR CDR3 regions from genomic DNA. Genomic DNA extracted from each cell subset was distributed evenly over all wells of several immunoSEQ 96-well plates, and each plate served as one replicate. For sorted subsets, roughly 190 ng of genomic DNA, equivalent to 25,000 to 35,000 T cell genomes, went into each replicate PCR. The purified libraries were quantified using a Qubit 3.0 fluorometer, sized with a Bioanalyzer 2100, and then quantified again using the KAPA Library Quantification kit. Every immunoSEQ 96-well plate was sequenced on a dedicated single-read 150-cycle Illumina NextSeq 550 flow cell. Regarding the original processing steps: Because the immunoSEQ output included only junctional sequences and no quality scores, the filtering could not be the same as the filtering used for full-length reads. Sequences were annotated with PyIR, a Python wrapper for IgBLAST v1.9, using IMGT germline references to assign V/J genes and CDR3. Reads with weak V/J assignments (E-value above 1e-6), missing CDR3, stop codons, out-of-frame junctions, or ambiguous translated residues were removed. V3J clonotypes were defined as sequences sharing the same inferred V gene, J gene, and CDR3 amino acid sequence. Percentage overlap between repertoires was computed as shared unique clonotypes divided by the size of the smaller repertoire. Richness of each repertoire was evaluated using RTK rarefaction, the Chao1 estimator, and Recon v2.1 estimates of unobserved clonotypes. Generation probabilities for all TCRbeta clonotypes obtained by the gDNA method from a few donors were computed using OLGA. The clones in this table, taken by TCRdb from immuneACCESS, are in-frame only. Not every clone is retained; where verified, under half of the shortfall comes from an unresolved V gene, and the cause of the rest is unknown. V, J and clone size reflect that table, while D and trimming were determined from the DNA. This sample is represented by hundreds of thousands of clones; approximately 74% of them were singletons. The top ten clonotypes cover around 1.6% of the sample.

The receptor chain draws on TRBV11-2 and TRBJ2-3, with a weak D call of TRBD1 (6 bases match). This clonotype originated in a woman between 25 and 40 years old in good health. The source material was memory CD4+ T cells sorted from blood. What this sample's cell subset or site label stands for: CD45RA-negative fraction. The nucleotide sequence reads TGTGCCAGCAGCACAATAGGGGGAACCGGATCCACAGATACGCAGTATTTT. Its protein reads: CASSTIGGTGSTDTQYF.